Each of the 32 T cell receptor beta chains below was sequenced from the same sample in a study of cytomegalovirus exposure and HLA in healthy donors. The PCR employed 60 Vbeta primers together with 13 Jbeta primers. Measured with immunoSEQ multiplex PCR; TCRdb has only the in-frame clones, and not every one. The repertoire includes approximately 160,000 clones, less than 85% of them detected once, and roughly 1.5% sits in the top ten. Material for sequencing was PBMCs. The receptors originated from a male donor in good health and CMV-seronegative.

This chain connects TRBV28 to TRBJ1-1; TRBD1 aligns across 8 bases. This CDR3 is 13 amino acids long. Germline V gene sequence: CDR1 MDHEN, CDR2 SYDVKM. V shed 7 bases and J 8 bases; nucleotides not matched to a gene: 9. This CDR3 is CASTHRGQVEAFF. The CDR3 DNA follows: TGTGCCAGCACTCACCGGGGACAGGTCGAAGCTTTCTTT.

This clone came up once. The V gene is TRBV4-3, the J gene TRBJ1-1, with 10 bases matching TRBD1. V gave up 0 bases and J gave up 0 bases; unmatched junction bases: 10. Germline values: CDR1 LGHNA, CDR2 YSLEER. The CDR3 extends over 19 amino acids. This CDR3 reads CASSQDLSGTGVMNTEAFF. The CDR3 nucleotides are TGCGCCAGCAGCCAAGATCTTTCCGGGACAGGGGTCATGAACACTGAAGCTTTCTTT.

The gene calls are TRBV18 and TRBJ2-3; 9 bases align to TRBD2. The ends lost 3 bases at V and 6 bases at J; junction bases unmatched: 10. The CDR3 runs to 16 residues. Per germline, CDR1 KGHSH and CDR2 LQKENI. CDR3 nucleotides: TGTGCCAGCTCACCGATCGGCGGGGGGGACCGTGATACGCAGTATTTT. Its translation: CASSPIGGGDRDTQYF.

V gene TRBV7-2 combines with J gene TRBJ2-1, with 9 bases identical to TRBD2. CDR1 is SGHTA, CDR2 FQGNSA, per germline. Trimming removed 4 bases from V and 7 bases from J; junction bases left unmatched: 11. The CDR3 is made up of 16 amino acids. This chain's CDR3 is CASSYPPSGAGNEQFF. DNA of the CDR3: TGTGCCAGCAGCTATCCCCCTAGCGGGGCCGGGAATGAGCAGTTCTTC.

The rearrangement uses TRBV7-6 and TRBJ1-2; no firm D call. V shed 5 bases and J shed 4 bases, with 14 bases lying between them. The CDR3 runs 14 residues. CDR1 and CDR2 from the germline V gene are SGHVS and FNYEAQ. CDR3 sequence (DNA): TGTGCCAGCAGCAGTCAGGATTCCTTCTATGGCTACACCTTC. It is translated as CASSSQDSFYGYTF.

This clone was recorded once. The rearrangement links TRBV9 to TRBJ2-1; D remains unclear. Trimming left V 0 bases short and J 6 bases short, with 4 bases between. Germline CDR1 is SGDLS and CDR2 is YYNGEE. This CDR3 comprises 12 residues. The CDR3 DNA reads as TGTGCCAGCAGCGTAGATCGCAATGAGCAGTTCTTC. It specifies CASSVDRNEQFF.

CDR3: CASSRDRTADGYTF. In DNA form, the CDR3 reads TGTGCCAGCAGCCGCGACAGGACTGCCGATGGCTACACCTTC. The J gene is TRBJ1-2, the V gene TRBV11-2; the D gene is possibly TRBD1 (6 bases). V gave up 5 bases and J gave up 6 bases, with 16 bases separating them. CDR1 SGHAT and CDR2 FQNNGV come from the germline V gene. CDR3 length: 14 amino acids.

The chain has TRBV19 and TRBJ1-2, with D unresolved. V was pared by 9 bases and J by 11 bases, with 10 bases between. The CDR3 has 9 amino acids. Germline V gene data show CDR1 as LNHDA and CDR2 as SQIVND (reference sequence). The CDR3 nucleotides are TGTGCCAGCGGGGAGGGATACACCTTC. It yields the protein CASGEGYTF.

The chain employs TRBV7-9 and TRBJ2-5; 12 bases map to TRBD2. The CDR3 consists of 15 residues. J was trimmed by 4 bases and V by 4 bases; bases with no gene match: 4. Germline loops: CDR1 SEHNR, CDR2 FQNEAQ (reference sequence). CDR3 DNA: TGTGCCAGCAGCTCTCTGGGACTAGCGGGAGAGACCCAGTACTTC. Translated, it gives CASSSLGLAGETQYF.

CDR3 DNA sequence: TGTGCCAGCGATAGGCGGGGAAACACTGAAGCTTTCTTT. Protein sequence: CASDRRGNTEAFF. The rearrangement joins TRBV2 to TRBJ1-1; D is unresolved. The germline V gene encodes CDR1 SNHLY and CDR2 FYNNEI. The CDR3 spans 13 residues. V lost 8 bases to trimming and J lost 2 bases, with 12 bases between them.

The chain is built from TRBV28 and TRBJ2-7, with 10 bases aligning to TRBD1. There are 20 residues in the CDR3. Germline assignment: CDR1 MDHEN and CDR2 SYDVKM. J was trimmed by 0 bases and V by 4 bases; bases with no gene match: 18. CDR3 bases: TGTGCCAGCAGTTATCTCCGCCCGGGACAGGGGTCCCACCTCTCCTACGAGCAGTACTTC. This sequence encodes CASSYLRPGQGSHLSYEQYF.

This chain uses TRBV28 with TRBJ2-5, with 7 positions matching TRBD2. J was trimmed by 3 bases and V by 4 bases; bases with no gene match: 8. CDR3 length: 15 residues. The germline CDR1 and CDR2 sequences are MDHEN and SYDVKM. CDR3 protein: CASSSPAGLKETQYF. In nucleotides, the CDR3 is TGTGCCAGCAGTTCCCCAGCGGGACTTAAAGAGACCCAGTACTTC.

The chain uses TRBV7-8 and TRBJ1-5, with 9 bases matching TRBD1. With V trimmed by 5 bases and J by 6 bases, 11 bases remained unmatched. In germline, CDR1 is SGHVS, CDR2 FQNEAQ. The CDR3 covers 16 residues. CDR3 DNA sequence: TGTGCCAGCAGCCCATCCGGACAGGGGAAGGGTCAGCCCCAGCATTTT. This sequence encodes CASSPSGQGKGQPQHF.

The chain links TRBV13 to TRBJ1-2, with 9 bases that match TRBD1. CDR1 and CDR2 (germline): PRHDT, FYEKMQ (reference sequence). The CDR3 has 17 amino acids. V lost 5 bases to trimming and J lost 2 bases; unmatched junction nucleotides: 12. The CDR3 DNA follows: TGTGCCAGCAGCGCCACCGGGACAGGGCCCATGAACTATGGCTACACCTTC. It translates to CASSATGTGPMNYGYTF.

The rearrangement joins TRBV11-2 to TRBJ1-1; no clear D. Germline values: CDR1 SGHAT, CDR2 FQNNGV. V lost 5 bases and J 0 bases, leaving 7 bases between the germline ends. The CDR3 runs to 13 residues. The CDR3 region is CASSETMNTEAFF. The DNA for the CDR3 is TGTGCCAGCAGCGAAACAATGAACACTGAAGCTTTCTTT.

Comment on this clone: The junction differs from germline at one of its ends, possibly a read error. Other nucleotide sequences from this sample produce the same CDR3. The V call is TRBV2, the J call TRBJ2-2, with 8 bases aligning to TRBD1. The CDR3 extends over 15 amino acids. Germline values: CDR1 SNHLY, CDR2 FYNNEI. CDR3 loop: CASSLRTGNTGELFF. In DNA form, the CDR3 reads TGTGCCAGCAGTTTACGGACAGGGAACACCGGGGAACTGTTTTTT.

A single count supports this clone. The chain recombines TRBV5-1 with TRBJ2-3; 8 bases agree with TRBD1. The germline V gene has CDR1 SGHRS and CDR2 YFSETQ. The CDR3 contains 17 residues. J was trimmed by 4 bases and V by 0 bases; bases with no gene match: 10. In DNA, the CDR3 is TGCGCCAGCAGCTTGGGGGGCGGACAGGGAGACTCAGATACGCAGTATTTT. Amino acid sequence: CASSLGGGQGDSDTQYF. Combining the CDR3 with reference TRBV5-1 and TRBJ2-3 gives the whole variable domain KAGVTQTPRYLIKTRGQQVTLSCSPISGHRSVSWYQQTPGQGLQFLFEYFSETQRNKGNFPGRFSGRQFSNSRSEMNVSTLELGDSALYLCASSLGGGQGDSDTQYFGPGTRLTVL.

To note about this clone: One junction end disagrees with the germline gene, perhaps due to a read error. This rearrangement joins TRBV7-9 to TRBJ2-5, with TRBD1 matching 8 bases. Germline V gene sequence: CDR1 SEHNR, CDR2 FQNEAQ (reference sequence). CDR3 length: 14 residues. The CDR3 DNA is TGTTCCAGCAGCGACAGGGGAAGAGGAGAGACCCAGTACTTC. It translates to CSSSDRGRGETQYF.

The chain links TRBV7-8 to TRBJ2-5, with D perhaps TRBD2 (6 bases). The closer fit of TRBJ2-7 to the DNA end suggests the J call may be wrong. Germline V gives CDR1 SGHVS, CDR2 FQNEAQ. This CDR3 contains 14 residues. Here the CDR3 reads CASSLAGGAYEQYF. CDR3 DNA sequence: TGTGCCAGCAGCTTAGCGGGAGGAGCCTACGAGCAGTACTTC.

This clone was seen only once. The V call is TRBV28, the J call TRBJ1-5; D call uncertain. The V gene lost 6 bases and the J gene lost 6 bases, with 15 bases spanning the gap. There are 14 residues in the CDR3. Germline V gives CDR1 MDHEN, CDR2 SYDVKM. The CDR3 sequence is CASSHRGVSQPQHF. The CDR3 DNA is TGTGCCAGCAGCCATCGGGGAGTCAGTCAGCCCCAGCATTTT.

This chain connects TRBV11-2 to TRBJ2-7, with TRBD1 matching over 9 bases. Looked up from germline, CDR1 is SGHAT and CDR2 is FQNNGV. V shed 5 bases and J 3 bases; nucleotides not matched to a gene: 11. There are 16 residues in the CDR3. CDR3 DNA: TGTGCCAGCAGCGTCAAATCCGGGACAGGGCTCTACGAGCAGTACTTC. Amino acids: CASSVKSGTGLYEQYF.

This sequence joins TRBV6-1 and TRBJ2-7; D may be TRBD2 (6 bases). V was cut by 0 bases and J by 3 bases, with 18 bases left in between. The CDR3 covers 17 residues. Germline CDR1 and CDR2: MNHNS and SASEGT. CDR3 residues: CASSEAGGLALGYEQYF. The DNA for the CDR3 is TGTGCCAGCAGTGAAGCGGGAGGCCTAGCCCTAGGCTACGAGCAGTACTTC.

This chain uses TRBV6-5 with TRBJ1-4, with 8 bases aligning to TRBD1. J gave up 3 bases and V 4 bases, and 4 bases lay outside the gene matches. Per the germline V gene, CDR1 is MNHEY and CDR2 is SVGAGI. The CDR3 sequence is 15 residues long. CDR3 in amino acids: CASSSQGAANEKLFF. In DNA, the CDR3 is TGTGCCAGCAGTTCTCAGGGGGCGGCTAATGAAAAACTGTTTTTT.

The V and J genes are TRBV29-1 and TRBJ2-1; possible D gene TRBD2, 6 bases. CDR1 is SQVTM, CDR2 ANQGSEA, per germline. V lost 7 bases to trimming and J lost 10 bases, with 17 bases between them. The CDR3 has 12 residues. Here the CDR3 DNA reads TGCAGCGGACTAAGCGGGTTGGCGGAGCAGTTCTTC. Translating gives CSGLSGLAEQFF.

The chain combines TRBV7-3 with TRBJ2-3; 8 bases line up with TRBD1. The germline V gene encodes CDR1 SGHTA and CDR2 FQGTGA. V trimming: 5 bases; J trimming: 1 base; junction bases outside the gene matches: 5. The CDR3 is 15 residues long. CDR3 amino acids: CASSPGQGRTDTQYF. CDR3 coding DNA: TGTGCCAGCAGCCCCGGACAGGGACGCACAGATACGCAGTATTTT.

The rearrangement joins TRBV19 to TRBJ1-5; 7 positions agree with TRBD1. Per the germline V gene, CDR1 is LNHDA and CDR2 is SQIVND (reference sequence). There are 15 residues in the CDR3. The junction had 11 bases not matched to a gene; V was cut back by 6 bases and J by 6 bases. CDR3 DNA: TGTGCCAGTAGCATTGCCCCGACAGGGCCTCAGCCCCAGCATTTT. It specifies CASSIAPTGPQPQHF.

This clone was seen a handful of times. The chain has TRBV7-2 and TRBJ1-4; 9 nucleotides align to TRBD1. Trimming took 3 bases from V and 4 from J; bases not matched to a gene: 3. The length of the CDR3 is 15 residues. CDR1 is SGHTA, CDR2 FQGNSA, per germline. CDR3 sequence: CASSLGDRDNEKLFF. The CDR3 DNA reads TGTGCCAGCAGCTTGGGGGACAGGGATAATGAAAAACTGTTTTTT.

The chain recombines TRBV5-1 with TRBJ1-2, with 7 bases fitting TRBD1. The V and J ends lost 6 bases and 7 bases, in that order; junction bases with no gene match: 12. The CDR3 spans 14 residues. CDR1 and CDR2 from the germline V gene are SGHRS and YFSETQ. The CDR3 reads CASNPGGRAVGYTF. CDR3 sequence (DNA): TGCGCCAGCAACCCAGGGGGAAGGGCCGTTGGCTACACCTTC.

The CDR3 loop is CASSLGRGMKDEKLFF. The CDR3 DNA sequence: TGCGCCAGCAGCTTGGGCCGGGGAATGAAGGATGAAAAACTGTTTTTT. V is TRBV5-1 and J is TRBJ1-4; D is unresolved. Germline V gene data show CDR1 as SGHRS and CDR2 as YFSETQ. Trimming stripped 0 bases from V and 6 bases from J, with 15 bases between. The CDR3 runs 16 residues.

The chain joins TRBV4-2 to TRBJ2-5, with 11 bases fitting TRBD2. The closer fit of TRBJ2-7 to the DNA end suggests the J call may be wrong. CDR1 is LGHNA and CDR2 is YNFKEQ in the germline V gene. There are 16 residues in the CDR3. The CDR3 DNA reads TGTGCCAGCAGCCAAGTGAGTAGCGGGGGGGCCCACGAGCAGTACTTC. As protein: CASSQVSSGGAHEQYF.

The V and J genes are TRBV9 and TRBJ2-3; possible D gene TRBD2, 5 bases. V lost 3 bases and J lost 6, with 17 bases in between. Germline CDR1 reads SGDLS; CDR2 reads YYNGEE. CDR3 length: 15 amino acids. CDR3 in DNA: TGTGCCAGCAGCGCCGTCGGGCTAGCCGCGGATACGCAGTATTTT. Translated, it gives CASSAVGLAADTQYF. Complete variable domain (other parts from reference TRBV9 and TRBJ2-3): DSGVTQTPKHLITATGQRVTLRCSPRSGDLSVYWYQQSLDQGLQFLIQYYNGEERAKGNILERFSAQQFPDLHSELNLSSLELGDSALYFCASSAVGLAADTQYFGPGTRLTVL.

This clone came up a few times. The chain joins TRBV5-1 to TRBJ2-2, with D perhaps matching TRBD2 (6 bases). V dropped 3 bases and J dropped 5 bases, with 14 bases sitting between them. Germline lookup yields CDR1 SGHRS and CDR2 YFSETQ. The CDR3 consists of 15 residues. The CDR3 sequence is CASSWGRGRTGELFF. The CDR3 DNA reads TGCGCCAGCAGCTGGGGCCGAGGGAGGACCGGGGAGCTGTTTTTT. The full variable domain, rest sourced from reference TRBV5-1 and TRBJ2-2, is KAGVTQTPRYLIKTRGQQVTLSCSPISGHRSVSWYQQTPGQGLQFLFEYFSETQRNKGNFPGRFSGRQFSNSRSEMNVSTLELGDSALYLCASSWGRGRTGELFFGEGSRLTVL.